This TCR beta chain was captured by sequencing in a study of T cell changes during pregnancy in multiple sclerosis. The repertoire was sequenced with immunoSEQ multiplex PCR; TCRdb's copy has only in-frame clones and lacks some. The sample has 41,000 or so clones; roughly 90% are singletons. This CDR3 spans 14 amino acids. The germline V gene has CDR1 SGHDT and CDR2 YYEEEE. Trimming cost V 5 bases and J 2 bases; bases outside gene matches: 4. This TCR was recovered from a female donor with multiple sclerosis, enrolled in a pregnancy study. The chain has TRBV5-6 and TRBJ2-7, with 10 bases identical to TRBD1. Sequencing used CD8+ T cells from peripheral blood mononuclear cells, obtained in the third trimester of pregnancy. This CDR3 is CASSAGTGAYEQYF. Written as DNA, the CDR3 is TGTGCCAGCAGTGCCGGGACAGGGGCCTACGAGCAGTACTTC. The whole variable domain, remainder taken from reference TRBV5-6 and TRBJ2-7, is DAGVTQSPTHLIKTRGQQVTLRCSPKSGHDTVSWYQQALGQGPQFIFQYYEEEERQRGNFPDRFSGHQFPNYSSELNVNALLLGDSALYLCASSAGTGAYEQYFGPGTRLTVT.